These 26 T cell receptor beta chains came from one sample sequenced in a study of control samples from healthy donors and cancer patients. Sequencing was performed with immunoSEQ multiplex PCR; in TCRdb, only in-frame clones are kept and a portion is missing. This sample has 150,000 to 200,000 clones, with 91% found just once. The specimen was blood. The receptors were gathered from a woman aged 30 to 39 in good health.

The J gene is TRBJ1-6, the V gene TRBV21-1; no DNA check was done on the table's D call, TRBD1. TRBV21-1 is labeled a pseudogene. The CDR3 runs 13 residues. CDR3 protein: CASSKVGHSPLHF. The CDR3 DNA sequence: TGTGCCAGCAGCAAAGTTGGCCATTCACCCCTCCACTTT.

This clone has a single count. The rearrangement joins TRBV4-2 to TRBJ2-3; weak D call: TRBD2 (6 bases). The length of the CDR3 is 15 residues. CDR1 and CDR2 from the germline V gene are LGHNA and YNFKEQ. With 1 base removed from V and 2 bases from J, the gap between germline ends came to 10 bases. The CDR3 is CASSQVGGDTDTQYF. DNA of the CDR3: TGTGCCAGCAGCCAAGTCGGCGGGGACACAGATACGCAGTATTTT.

The chain links TRBV12-5 to TRBJ1-5; 7 nucleotides match TRBD1. From germline, CDR1 is LGHNT and CDR2 FRNRAP. The CDR3 has 17 residues. V shed 2 bases and J 7 bases; nucleotides not matched to a gene: 14. CDR3: CASGLTPTGVFSQPQHF. CDR3 coding DNA: TGTGCTAGTGGTTTGACCCCCACAGGGGTGTTTTCCCAGCCCCAGCATTTT.

The chain is built from TRBV4-1 and TRBJ2-5; 10 bases fit TRBD2. The CDR3 is 15 residues long. CDR1 MGHRA and CDR2 YSYEKL come from the germline V gene. V was clipped by 0 bases and J by 4 bases; unmatched bases: 2. The CDR3 region is CASSQESGGVETQYF. The CDR3 DNA is TGCGCCAGCAGCCAAGAGAGCGGGGGGGTAGAGACCCAGTACTTC.

This clone came up once. The V and J genes are TRBV7-3 and TRBJ2-1; D unclear. The V end was cut by 2 bases, the J end by 4 bases, with 6 bases between. The CDR3 consists of 13 residues. CDR1 is SGHTA and CDR2 is FQGTGA in the germline V gene. CDR3 DNA: TGTGCCAGCAGCTTAGACACTTACAATGAGCAGTTCTTC. This encodes CASSLDTYNEQFF.

The J gene is TRBJ2-2, the V gene TRBV7-7; D gene uncertain. Looked up from germline, CDR1 is SSHAT and CDR2 is FNYEAQ (reference sequence). Trimming removed 2 bases at V and 0 bases at J, with 4 bases between. CDR3 size: 14 residues. CDR3 amino acids: CASSLKPNTGELFF. For the CDR3, the DNA is TGTGCCAGCAGCTTAAAACCGAACACCGGGGAGCTGTTTTTT.

The CDR3 here is CASSQDGLAGGSEQFF. The DNA for the CDR3 is TGCGCCAGCAGCCAAGATGGCCTAGCGGGAGGGAGTGAGCAGTTCTTC. The chain couples TRBV4-3 to TRBJ2-1; 12 bases are shared with TRBD2. The CDR3 length is 16 residues. Germline V gene data show CDR1 as LGHNA and CDR2 as YSLEER. Germline trimming cut 0 bases from V and 9 bases from J; bases unmatched to any gene: 6.

Here the CDR3 reads CASKVAGVETGELFF. The DNA for the CDR3 is TGTGCCAGCAAAGTAGCGGGAGTGGAGACCGGGGAGCTGTTTTTT. The gene calls are TRBV7-2 and TRBJ2-2, with 9 bases aligning to TRBD2. The CDR3 runs to 15 residues. Unmatched junction bases numbered 8, after V lost 7 bases and J lost 5 bases. Per germline, CDR1 SGHTA and CDR2 FQGNSA.

The chain uses TRBV14 and TRBJ2-1; the D gene is possibly TRBD2 (6 bases). Looked up from germline, CDR1 is SGHDN and CDR2 is FVKESK. V was shortened by 4 bases and J by 10 bases, with 17 bases between the two germline ends. The CDR3 consists of 14 residues. The CDR3 nucleotides read TGTGCCAGCAGCCGGGACTGGGCTCGTCAAGAGCAGTTCTTC. Protein: CASSRDWARQEQFF.

The chain has TRBV7-6 and TRBJ2-5; 10 nucleotides match TRBD2. This CDR3 has 15 amino acids. The trim removed 3 bases at V and 1 base at J, leaving 2 bases unmatched. Germline values: CDR1 SGHVS, CDR2 FNYEAQ. The CDR3: CASSFGTSAQETQYF. DNA of the CDR3: TGTGCCAGCAGCTTTGGGACTAGCGCCCAAGAGACCCAGTACTTC.

The rearrangement joins TRBV7-2 to TRBJ2-3; D not resolved. The V gene's germline CDR1 is SGHTA and CDR2 FQGNSA. The CDR3 loop spans 14 amino acids. Trimming shortened V by 3 bases and J by 2 bases, and 9 bases separated the two germline ends. The CDR3 is CASSLGRNTDTQYF. DNA of the CDR3: TGTGCCAGCAGCTTGGGTCGGAACACAGATACGCAGTATTTT.

The V gene is TRBV4-1, the J gene TRBJ1-1, with 7 bases that match TRBD1. Losses at the gene ends were 2 bases for V and 4 bases for J; bases not matched to a gene: 4. Germline CDR1 and CDR2: MGHRA and YSYEKL. This CDR3 region has 14 residues. CDR3 coding DNA: TGCGCCAGCAGCCAACAGGGGGTAGGCACTGAAGCTTTCTTT. It specifies CASSQQGVGTEAFF.

The chain combines TRBV5-1 with TRBJ2-4; 13 nucleotides align to TRBD2. Germline trimming cut 3 bases from V and 4 bases from J; bases unmatched to any gene: 4. CDR1 is SGHRS and CDR2 is YFSETQ in the germline V gene. CDR3 size: 16 residues. CDR3 bases: TGCGCCAGCAGCTGGGGGACTAGCGGGACTAAAAACATTCAGTACTTC. Protein: CASSWGTSGTKNIQYF.

The genes are TRBV27 and TRBJ2-7; 9 bases match TRBD1. Germline CDR1 MNHEY, CDR2 SMNVEV (reference sequence). The V and J ends lost 5 bases and 3 bases, in that order; junction bases with no gene match: 8. This CDR3 spans 15 amino acids. This CDR3 is CASSIGTGSFYEQYF. The CDR3 nucleotides are TGTGCCAGCAGTATCGGGACAGGGTCCTTCTACGAGCAGTACTTC.

The rearrangement uses TRBV2 and TRBJ1-1, with a tentative D call TRBD1 (5 bases). This CDR3 spans 15 amino acids. In germline, CDR1 is SNHLY, CDR2 FYNNEI. The germline V and J ends were trimmed by 4 bases and 3 bases, with 15 bases remaining between them. The chain's CDR3 is CASSGREVRYTEAFF. Here the CDR3 DNA reads TGTGCCAGCAGTGGCAGGGAGGTGAGGTACACTGAAGCTTTCTTT.

The chain carries TRBV7-9 and TRBJ1-3, with 7 bases lining up with TRBD1. This CDR3 comprises 15 residues. Per germline, CDR1 SEHNR and CDR2 FQNEAQ (reference sequence). V lost 5 bases, J lost 0 bases, and 4 bases stayed unmatched. In nucleotides, the CDR3 is TGTGCCAGCAGCCCGGGACAGAGCTCTGGAAACACCATATATTTT. It specifies CASSPGQSSGNTIYF.

The rearrangement links TRBV28 to TRBJ1-2, with a possible D match to TRBD1 (5 bases). Trimming took off 3 bases at V and 4 bases at J, with 12 bases between the two ends. This CDR3 has 14 residues. Germline CDR1 reads MDHEN; CDR2 reads SYDVKM. Written as DNA, the CDR3 is TGTGCCAGCAGTTTTTACGGGGGTATCTATGGCTACACCTTC. Its protein product is CASSFYGGIYGYTF.

The rearrangement links TRBV9 to TRBJ2-5; 7 positions match TRBD2. The CDR3 spans 13 residues. Losses at the gene ends were 4 bases for V and 2 bases for J; bases not matched to a gene: 2. Germline V CDR1 and CDR2: SGDLS, YYNGEE. The CDR3 here is CASSPGGQETQYF. The CDR3, as DNA: TGTGCCAGCAGCCCCGGGGGGCAAGAGACCCAGTACTTC.

The chain employs TRBV5-6 and TRBJ1-4, with D maybe TRBD1 (5 bases). The V end lost 2 bases, the J end lost 6 bases, and 8 bases lay between the germline ends. Germline V gene sequence: CDR1 SGHDT, CDR2 YYEEEE. The CDR3 spans 13 residues. The CDR3 DNA follows: TGTGCCAGCAGCTTTTCAGGGTATGAAAAACTGTTTTTT. This encodes CASSFSGYEKLFF. The full variable domain, its missing parts supplied by reference TRBV5-6 and TRBJ1-4, is DAGVTQSPTHLIKTRGQQVTLRCSPKSGHDTVSWYQQALGQGPQFIFQYYEEEERQRGNFPDRFSGHQFPNYSSELNVNALLLGDSALYLCASSFSGYEKLFFGSGTQLSVL.

The genes are TRBV2 and TRBJ2-1; D is undetermined. CDR1 SNHLY and CDR2 FYNNEI come from the germline V gene. The V end lost 4 bases, the J end lost 4 bases, and 14 bases lay between the germline ends. The CDR3 sequence is 15 residues long. The CDR3 sequence: CASSAGLGNYNEQFF. In nucleotides, the CDR3 is TGTGCCAGCAGTGCAGGTTTAGGGAATTACAATGAGCAGTTCTTC.

The V call is TRBV7-2, the J call TRBJ1-5; tentative D call: TRBD1 (5 bases). CDR1 and CDR2 (germline): SGHTA, FQGNSA. The CDR3 runs to 14 residues. With 5 bases removed from V and 4 bases from J, the gap between germline ends came to 12 bases. CDR3 sequence reads: CASSPMGGNQPQHF. The DNA for the CDR3 is TGTGCCAGCAGCCCCATGGGGGGAAATCAGCCCCAGCATTTT.

The chain combines TRBV14 with TRBJ1-3; D is perhaps TRBD1 (6 bases). The V end was cut by 2 bases, the J end by 1 base, with 9 bases between. Germline V CDR1 and CDR2: SGHDN, FVKESK. There are 15 residues in the CDR3. The CDR3 DNA follows: TGTGCCAGCAGCCAAACCACAGGGTCTGGAAACACCATATATTTT. The encoded protein is CASSQTTGSGNTIYF.

As to this clone: The same CDR3 can be traced to other DNA sequences in this sample. The chain is built from TRBV7-9 and TRBJ1-2, with a weak D call TRBD1 (5 bases). V gave up 1 base and J gave up 0 bases, with 6 bases separating them. Germline V lookup: CDR1 SEHNR, CDR2 FQNEAQ (reference sequence). The CDR3 sequence is 14 residues long. CDR3 sequence (DNA): TGTGCCAGCAGCTTAGGAGGGGCTAACTATGGCTACACCTTC. Its translation is CASSLGGANYGYTF.

The genes are TRBV21-1 and TRBJ2-7; the table's TRBD1 call for D was not verified on the DNA. TRBV21-1 constitutes a pseudogene. CDR3 length: 16 residues. The CDR3 DNA is TGTGCCAGCAGCAAAGCGCCTCGGACAGGGGCCTACGAGCAGTACTTC. Translation gives CASSKAPRTGAYEQYF.

This chain connects TRBV28 to TRBJ1-1; 7 bases map to TRBD1. Germline-derived CDR1 and CDR2 are MDHEN and SYDVKM. This CDR3 is built from 12 residues. V trimming: 3 bases; J trimming: 11 bases; junction bases outside the gene matches: 6. CDR3 bases: TGTGCCAGCAGTTTCCCGACAGGGTATGCTTTCTTT. Its translation: CASSFPTGYAFF.

CDR3 sequence: CASSPGTGALNTEAFF. The CDR3, as DNA: TGTGCCAGCAGCCCCGGGACAGGGGCCCTGAACACTGAAGCTTTCTTT. The chain links TRBV11-1 to TRBJ1-1, with 10 bases identical to TRBD1. The V gene end was trimmed by 5 bases and the J gene end by 0 bases; junction bases not matched to a gene: 6. The CDR3 is 16 amino acids. Germline CDR1 and CDR2: SGHAT and FQDESV (reference sequence). Full variable domain (rest looked up from reference TRBV11-1 and TRBJ1-1): EAEVAQSPRYKITEKSQAVAFWCDPISGHATLYWYRQILGQGPELLVQFQDESVVDDSQLPKDRFSAERLKGVDSTLKIQPAELGDSAMYLCASSPGTGALNTEAFFGQGTRLTVV.